What follows are 11 T cell receptor beta chains derived from one specimen sequenced in a study of blood T cell repertoires in COVID-19. Method: immunoSEQ multiplex PCR; TCRdb's copy keeps in-frame clones and lacks some. The repertoire holds 280,000 or so clones, approximately 89% seen once, with approximately 7% in the top ten. The sample consisted of peripheral blood. The receptor set was obtained from a woman in her twenties or thirties who had recovered from COVID-19.

This chain links TRBV9 with TRBJ2-3; 9 nucleotides align to TRBD2. V lost 0 bases, J lost 8 bases, and 4 bases stayed unmatched. CDR1 and CDR2 from the germline V gene are SGDLS and YYNGEE. The CDR3 has 14 residues. The CDR3 region is CASSVAPSGATQYF. The CDR3 DNA is TGTGCCAGCAGCGTAGCACCTAGCGGGGCTACGCAGTATTTT. The whole variable domain, remainder taken from reference TRBV9 and TRBJ2-3, is DSGVTQTPKHLITATGQRVTLRCSPRSGDLSVYWYQQSLDQGLQFLIQYYNGEERAKGNILERFSAQQFPDLHSELNLSSLELGDSALYFCASSVAPSGATQYFGPGTRLTVL.

The chain combines TRBV4-1 with TRBJ1-3, with D possibly matching TRBD1 (5 bases). V lost 2 bases and J lost 4, with 12 bases in between. CDR1 is MGHRA, CDR2 YSYEKL, per germline. CDR3 size: 15 residues. DNA for the CDR3: TGCGCCAGCAGCCAAAGCGGGGGACGGGGAAACACCATATATTTT. Translated: CASSQSGGRGNTIYF.

The rearrangement uses TRBV5-1 and TRBJ2-5; 7 bases match TRBD1. V lost 2 bases to trimming and J lost 4 bases; unmatched junction nucleotides: 8. The CDR3 consists of 15 residues. Germline CDR1 is SGHRS and CDR2 is YFSETQ. The CDR3 reads CASSFRTGGGETQYF. In DNA, the CDR3 is TGCGCCAGCAGCTTTAGGACAGGAGGTGGAGAGACCCAGTACTTC.

The chain couples TRBV3-1 (or the pseudogene TRBV3-2) to TRBJ2-7; TRBD1 is a possible D gene (5 bases). The V gene's germline CDR1 is LGHDT and CDR2 YNNKEL (reference sequence). The CDR3 contains 15 residues. The V and J ends lost 4 bases and 2 bases respectively, with 15 bases between them. The CDR3 DNA reads as TGTGCCAGCAGCCTCCGCTGGGGCACTACCTACGAGCAGTACTTC. Its translation: CASSLRWGTTYEQYF.

The V call is TRBV14, the J call TRBJ2-1, with 9 bases lining up with TRBD2. Germline CDR1 is SGHDN and CDR2 is FVKESK. Unmatched junction bases numbered 5, after V lost 0 bases and J lost 8 bases. The CDR3 runs 15 residues. CDR3 sequence (DNA): TGTGCCAGCAGCCAAGAACCTAGCGGGGACCATGAGCAGTTCTTC. Residues: CASSQEPSGDHEQFF.

This chain connects TRBV19 to TRBJ1-4; maybe TRBD1 (5 bases). The CDR3 covers 14 residues. Between the trimmed V and J ends, which lost 9 bases and 5 bases, there was a span of 16 bases. The germline V gene has CDR1 LNHDA and CDR2 SQIVND (reference sequence). The CDR3 loop reads CASAKLGGNEKLFF. In DNA form, the CDR3 reads TGTGCCAGCGCCAAGTTGGGGGGAAATGAAAAACTGTTTTTT.

The chain uses TRBV9 and TRBJ1-5, with D perhaps matching TRBD1 (6 bases). V lost 4 bases and J 2 bases, leaving 10 bases between the germline ends. The germline CDR1 and CDR2 sequences are SGDLS and YYNGEE. The CDR3 length is 14 residues. CDR3 DNA sequence: TGTGCCAGCAGCTCAGGGGTTGGCAATCAGCCCCAGCATTTT. The encoded protein is CASSSGVGNQPQHF. The entire variable domain, with the rest obtained from reference TRBV9 and TRBJ1-5, is as follows: DSGVTQTPKHLITATGQRVTLRCSPRSGDLSVYWYQQSLDQGLQFLIQYYNGEERAKGNILERFSAQQFPDLHSELNLSSLELGDSALYFCASSSGVGNQPQHFGDGTRLSIL.

The gene calls are TRBV5-4 and TRBJ1-6; D is unclear. Germline loops: CDR1 SGHNT, CDR2 YYREEE (reference sequence). Between the trimmed V and J ends, which lost 9 bases and 7 bases, there was a span of 11 bases. There are 12 residues in the CDR3. The CDR3 region is CATALENSPLHF. DNA for the CDR3: TGTGCCACCGCACTAGAAAATTCACCCCTCCACTTT.

The chain couples TRBV5-6 to TRBJ2-7; D gene unclear. With 0 bases removed from V and 9 bases from J, the gap between germline ends came to 22 bases. The CDR3 covers 16 residues. Germline loops: CDR1 SGHDT, CDR2 YYEEEE. The chain's CDR3 is CASSLAYELGPVGQYF. CDR3 coding DNA: TGTGCCAGCAGCTTGGCCTATGAATTGGGCCCGGTGGGGCAGTACTTC.

Comments on this clone: No DNA is shown, since the ends of the CDR3 on it are uncertain; the CDR3 is the one TCRdb lists. V is TRBV28 and J is TRBJ2-2; the table's D call, TRBD1, has no DNA check behind it. CDR1 MDHEN and CDR2 SYDVKM come from the germline V gene. A total of 16 residues make up the CDR3, ends included. CDR3 sequence reads: CASRPTDFGQGGELFF.

The V and J genes are TRBV3-1 (or the pseudogene TRBV3-2) and TRBJ1-3; D call uncertain. Germline loops: CDR1 LGHDT, CDR2 YNNKEL (reference sequence). V dropped 0 bases and J dropped 1 base, with 7 bases sitting between them. This CDR3 contains 15 residues. The CDR3 nucleotides read TGTGCCAGCAGCCAAGATAGCGGGTCTGGAAACACCATATATTTT. As protein: CASSQDSGSGNTIYF.